This TCR beta chain was obtained from a study of blood T cells in healthy people across ages. PCR was performed a second time for about 6 to 12 cycles using a sample-barcoded 5' primer and a J-beta primer mix. Individual samples furnished no less than 2.5 million CDR3-containing paired-end reads apiece. TCRdb ran MiXCR on the 5' RACE reads and lists one entry per CDR3 protein. The sample shows about 1.1 million distinct CDR3 sequences, less than 45% of them seen only once. Germline CDR1 SGHTA, CDR2 FQGTGA. The CDR3 loop spans 13 amino acids. V dropped 7 bases and J dropped 3 bases, with 12 bases sitting between them. This clonotype has a single count. Its antigen is unidentified. Notes on the study in general: PBMC samples, being unsorted, prevented any conclusive comparison of naive and antigen-experienced cells. It was the long-lived donors that had more naive CD4+ cells and higher diversity than aged donors.

This TCR was recovered from a man younger than 30 in good health. The chain has TRBV7-3 and TRBJ1-1; no clear D gene. Sequencing was done on a sample of blood. CDR3 in DNA: TGTGCCAGCAACGCCAGATGGGACACTGAAGCTTTCTTT. It yields the protein CASNARWDTEAFF.